The 7 T cell receptor beta chains below all came from one sample that was sequenced in a study of T cell repertoires in cytomegalovirus infection. What these receptors recognize is not known. Via MiXCR, TCRdb re-called the reads, giving one row per CDR3 protein. Among roughly 990,000 distinct CDR3 sequences listed, approximately 30% were seen once. The source was cultured CD8+ T cells from PBMCs, collected from culture after CMV antigen stimulation. The receptors come from a human donor in good health (CMV status not recorded). Some clones in this sample may be carry-over from other donors' samples.

The V and J genes are TRBV12-3 or TRBV12-4 and TRBJ2-7; 15 bases match TRBD2. J lost 3 bases, V lost 6 bases, and 9 bases had no gene match. This CDR3 spans 17 amino acids. CDR3 amino acids: CASSPGTSGGPGYEQYV. CDR3 in DNA: TGTGCCAGCAGCCCCGGGACTAGCGGGGGGCCGGGCTACGAGCAGTACGTC.

The chain has TRBV5-1 and TRBJ2-4, with TRBD2 matching over 10 bases. This CDR3 is 16 amino acids long. J gave up 8 bases and V 0 bases, and 8 bases lay outside the gene matches. Per the germline V gene, CDR1 is SGHRS and CDR2 is YFSETQ. This CDR3 reads CASSLAERGGMDIQYF. In DNA, the CDR3 is TGCGCCAGCAGCTTGGCCGAGCGGGGGGGCATGGACATTCAGTACTTC.

The chain recombines TRBV19 with TRBJ1-2; D is unclear. CDR1 LNHDA and CDR2 SQIVND come from the germline V gene (reference sequence). Trimming shortened V by 0 bases and J by 3 bases, and 17 bases separated the two germline ends. This CDR3 is built from 17 residues. The CDR3 DNA reads as TGTGCCAGTAGTATAGACCGCGGGCTGCGAACAGACTATGGCTACACCTTC. Translating it yields CASSIDRGLRTDYGYTF.

This chain links TRBV27 with TRBJ1-2; D is uncertain. There are 14 residues in the CDR3. CDR1 is MNHEY, CDR2 SMNVEV, per germline (reference sequence). V was clipped by 3 bases and J by 3 bases, with 11 bases between them. CDR3 coding DNA: TGTGCCAGCAGTTTCTCAACCCCGGACTATGGCTACACCTTC. This translates into CASSFSTPDYGYTF.

This clonotype was observed at least ten times. The rearrangement uses TRBV7-9 and TRBJ2-1; 9 bases map to TRBD1. This CDR3 is 15 amino acids long. CDR1 and CDR2 from the germline V gene are SEHNR and FQNEAQ (reference sequence). The junction had 4 bases not matched to a gene; V was cut back by 4 bases and J by 3 bases. In DNA form, the CDR3 reads TGTGCCAGCAGCTACAGGGGGCAAAGCTACAATGAGCAGTTCTTC. Its protein is CASSYRGQSYNEQFF. The variable domain in full, with the rest retrieved from reference TRBV7-9 and TRBJ2-1, is DTGVSQNPRHKITKRGQNVTFRCDPISEHNRLYWYRQTLGQGPEFLTYFQNEAQLEKSRLLSDRFSAERPKGSFSTLEIQRTEQGDSAMYLCASSYRGQSYNEQFFGPGTRLTVL.

This clonotype was seen only a few times. V is TRBV6-2 or TRBV6-3 and J is TRBJ2-5; D gene ambiguous. In germline, CDR1 is MNHEY, CDR2 SVGEGT. The CDR3 is 14 residues long. V shed 4 bases and J shed 4 bases, with 13 bases lying between them. The CDR3 nucleotides read TGTGCCAGCAGTTCCGGCCATATTGCAGAGACCCAGTACTTC. Protein sequence: CASSSGHIAETQYF.

This clonotype was counted many times. The chain links TRBV12-3 or TRBV12-4 to TRBJ1-2; tentative D call: TRBD1 (5 bases). CDR3 size: 15 residues. Trimming shortened V by 7 bases and J by 4 bases, and 19 bases separated the two germline ends. CDR3 coding DNA: TGTGCCAGCACCCCAGGGAGTCCGGGGGTCTATGGCTACACCTTC. Amino acid sequence: CASTPGSPGVYGYTF.